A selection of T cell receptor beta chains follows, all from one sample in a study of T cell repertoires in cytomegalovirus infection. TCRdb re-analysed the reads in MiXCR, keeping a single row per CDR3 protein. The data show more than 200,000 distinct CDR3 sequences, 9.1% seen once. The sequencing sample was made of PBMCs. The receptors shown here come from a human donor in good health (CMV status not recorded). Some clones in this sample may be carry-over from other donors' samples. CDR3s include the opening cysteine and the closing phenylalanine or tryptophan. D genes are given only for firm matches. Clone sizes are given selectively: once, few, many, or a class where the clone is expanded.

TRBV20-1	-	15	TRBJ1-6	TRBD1	TGCAGTGCTAGAGTCCGACAGGGCCTAGAATCACCCCTCCACTTT	CSARVRQGLESPLHF
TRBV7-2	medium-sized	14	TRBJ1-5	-	TGTGCCAGCAGCCCCCGTGGGGGAGGCCAGCCCCAGCATTTT	CASSPRGGGQPQHF
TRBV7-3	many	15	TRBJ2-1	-	TGTGCCAGCAGCTTAGCGGGTCTTCCGGGGAATGAGCAGTTCTTC	CASSLAGLPGNEQFF
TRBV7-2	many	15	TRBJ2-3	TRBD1	TGTGCCAGCAGCTTAATCCGGACAGGTTACGATACGCAGTATTTT	CASSLIRTGYDTQYF
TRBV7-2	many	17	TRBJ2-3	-	TGTGCCAGCAGCCAGGGAAGAACCGGACAGCGCACAGATACGCAGTATTTT	CASSQGRTGQRTDTQYF
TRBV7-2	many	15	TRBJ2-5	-	TGTGCCAGCAGCTTATTCCTAGCAGCACAAGAGACCCAGTACTTC	CASSLFLAAQETQYF
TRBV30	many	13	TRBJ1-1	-	TGTGCCTGGACTCGACAGCGGAACACTGAAGCTTTCTTT	CAWTRQRNTEAFF
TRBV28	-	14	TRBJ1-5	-	TGTGCCAGCAGTCCCCCCCCCCTCAATCAGCCCCAGCATTTT	CASSPPPLNQPQHF
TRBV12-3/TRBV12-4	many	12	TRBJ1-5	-	TGTGCCAGCAGTTTGACACCCCAGCCCCAGCATTTT	CASSLTPQPQHF
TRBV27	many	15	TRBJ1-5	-	TGTGCCAGCAGGACCCCCGGGACACAGGGTCAGCCCCAGCATTTT	CASRTPGTQGQPQHF
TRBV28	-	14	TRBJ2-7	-	TGTGCCAGCAGCCCAGGGGGACTATTCCTCGAGCAGTACTTC	CASSPGGLFLEQYF
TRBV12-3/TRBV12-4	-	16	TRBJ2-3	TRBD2	TGTGCCAGCAGATTGCCTAGCGGGAGGGCCCCAGATACGCAGTATTTT	CASRLPSGRAPDTQYF
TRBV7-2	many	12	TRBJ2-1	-	TGTGCCAGCAGCAAAACGGGCTATGAGCAGTTCTTC	CASSKTGYEQFF
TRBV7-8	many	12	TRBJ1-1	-	TGTGCCAGCAGCTTAGCGGGGGGTGAAGCTTTCTTT	CASSLAGGEAFF
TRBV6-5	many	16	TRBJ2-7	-	TGTGCCAGCAGTTACTCTGGGGCTTCTAGCTCCTACGAGCAGTACTTC	CASSYSGASSSYEQYF
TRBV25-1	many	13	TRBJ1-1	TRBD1	TGTGCCAGCAGGGACAGGGGGCTGACTGAAGCTTTCTTT	CASRDRGLTEAFF
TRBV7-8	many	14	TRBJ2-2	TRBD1	TGTGCCAGCTGGGACAGGGTCAACACCGGGGAGCTGTTTTTT	CASWDRVNTGELFF
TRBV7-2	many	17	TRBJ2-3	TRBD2	TGTGCCAGCAGAGCCCCGGGACTAGCGGGAGGTATGAATACGCAGTATTTT	CASRAPGLAGGMNTQYF
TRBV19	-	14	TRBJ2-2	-	TGTGCCAGTAGTATAAAAGTGAACACCGGGGAGCTGTTTTTT	CASSIKVNTGELFF
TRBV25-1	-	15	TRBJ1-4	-	TGTGCCAGCAGTGAATACGAGCAGGCTAATGAAAAACTGTTTTTT	CASSEYEQANEKLFF
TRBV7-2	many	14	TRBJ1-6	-	TGTGCCAGCAGCTTAATAGGGGACAATTCACCCCTCCACTTT	CASSLIGDNSPLHF
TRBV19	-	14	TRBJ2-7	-	TGTGCCAGTAGCCCCGGTCTAGTAGCCCACGAGCAGTACTTC	CASSPGLVAHEQYF
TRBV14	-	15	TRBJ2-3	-	TGTGCCAGCAGTACGGACGGCATCGGCACAGATACGCAGTATTTT	CASSTDGIGTDTQYF
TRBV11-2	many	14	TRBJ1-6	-	TGTGCCAGCAGCTTAGAGGTCGGACGAGGGGCCCTCCACTTT	CASSLEVGRGALHF
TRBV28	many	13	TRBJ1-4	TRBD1	TGTGCCAGCCGGACAGGGGGTAGAGAAAAACTGTTTTTT	CASRTGGREKLFF
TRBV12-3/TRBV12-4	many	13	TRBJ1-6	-	TGTGCCAGCCGGGGACCGGGACGTTCACCCCTCCACTTT	CASRGPGRSPLHF
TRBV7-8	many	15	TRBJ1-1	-	TGTGCCAGCAGCTTAGCGGCGGGGCTGAACACTGAAGCTTTCTTT	CASSLAAGLNTEAFF
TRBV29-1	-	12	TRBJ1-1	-	TGCAGTGCCAGGGGTCGGGGCACTGAAGCTTTCTTT	CSARGRGTEAFF
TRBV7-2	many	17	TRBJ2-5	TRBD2	TGTGCCAGCAGCTCTAGCGGGAGGGCTTCCGGTGGAGAGACCCAGTACTTC	CASSSSGRASGGETQYF
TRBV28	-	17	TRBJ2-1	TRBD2	TGTGCCAGCAAGGGGACTAGCGGGGGAACACACTACAATGAGCAGTTCTTC	CASKGTSGGTHYNEQFF
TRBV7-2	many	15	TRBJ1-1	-	TGTGCCAGCAGCTTAATCCGCACCTTGAACACTGAAGCTTTCTTT	CASSLIRTLNTEAFF
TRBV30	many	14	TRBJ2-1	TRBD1	TGTGCCTGGAGTCCGGGACAGGGTGACAATGAGCAGTTCTTC	CAWSPGQGDNEQFF
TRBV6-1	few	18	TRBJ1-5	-	TGTGCCAGCAGCCGGCGATCATCGGGGATTTATAGCAATCAGCCCCAGCATTTT	CASSRRSSGIYSNQPQHF
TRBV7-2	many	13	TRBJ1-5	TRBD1	TGTGCCAGCAGCTACAGGGGCGATCAGCCCCAGCATTTT	CASSYRGDQPQHF
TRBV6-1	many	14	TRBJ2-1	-	TGTGCCAGCAGTGGGACGCCCTCCTACAATGAGCAGTTCTTC	CASSGTPSYNEQFF
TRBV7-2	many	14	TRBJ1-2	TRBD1	TGTGCCAGCAGCACGCCTCAGGGGGCGAGTGGCTACACCTTC	CASSTPQGASGYTF
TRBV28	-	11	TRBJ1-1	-	TGTGCCAGCACTCCGGGGTCTGAAGCTTTCTTT	CASTPGSEAFF
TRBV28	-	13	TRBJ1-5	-	TGTGCCAGCATTAACGGGCCCCGCCAGCCCCAGCATTTT	CASINGPRQPQHF
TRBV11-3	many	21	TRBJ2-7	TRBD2	TGTGCCAGCAGCTCTCCGACCCCTCTAGCGGGGGGGCCGCATGGATCCGCCGAGCAGTACTTC	CASSSPTPLAGGPHGSAEQYF
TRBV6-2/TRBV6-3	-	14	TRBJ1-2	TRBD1	TGTGCCAGCAGCCTCAGGGACAGGTTATATGGCTACACCTTC	CASSLRDRLYGYTF
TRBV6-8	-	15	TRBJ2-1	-	TGTGCCAGCAGGTCGGGGCAGAGGGGACAAAATGAGCAGTTCTTC	CASRSGQRGQNEQFF
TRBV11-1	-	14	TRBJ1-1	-	TGTGCCAGCAGCTTACTAGGGTTGAAGGGTGAAGCTTTCTTT	CASSLLGLKGEAFF
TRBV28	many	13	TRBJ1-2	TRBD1	TGTGCCAGCAGTGACGGACAGGGGTTTGGCTACACCTTC	CASSDGQGFGYTF
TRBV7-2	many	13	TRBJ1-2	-	TGTGCCAGCAGCTCCCCCGGGGTCTATGGCTACACCTTC	CASSSPGVYGYTF
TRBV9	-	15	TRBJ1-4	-	TGTGCCAGCAGCGTAGGCGGAGCAACTAATGAAAAACTGTTTTTT	CASSVGGATNEKLFF
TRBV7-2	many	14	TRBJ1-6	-	TGTGCCAGCAGCATCGGAGGTTCCGCATCACCCCTCCACTTT	CASSIGGSASPLHF
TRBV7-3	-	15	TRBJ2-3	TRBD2	TGTGCCAGCAGCTTACGCGGCGGGGGGTCAGATACGCAGTATTTT	CASSLRGGGSDTQYF